This T cell receptor beta chain was profiled in a study of read filtering for tumor transcriptome and immune sequencing. This clonotype was counted at least ten times. Molecular barcoded adaptors covering alpha/delta and beta/gamma chains were used on approximately 400 ng RNA. TCRdb called the reads again in MiXCR, with one record for every CDR3 protein. This table has 20,000 or so distinct CDR3 sequences, about 20% appearing once. The germline gives CDR1 MNHNS, CDR2 SASEGT. Trimming removed 6 bases from V and 4 bases from J, with 15 bases in between. The length of the CDR3 is 14 residues. The rearrangement uses TRBV6-1 and TRBJ1-1; D gene unclear. The sequence was collected from a donor over 35 with multiple myeloma. Material: a population of CD138-negative cells sorted from bone marrow. CDR3: CASSIGWVGTEAFF. DNA of the CDR3: TGTGCCAGCAGCATAGGTTGGGTCGGCACTGAAGCTTTCTTT.